This T cell receptor beta chain comes out of a study of beta chain features in type 1 diabetes (dated by TCRdb to between 2018 and 2020). Notes on the research overall: Mean age, gender distribution, total cell number and subset yield did not differ between patients and healthy donors. A total of 90 million to 140 million sorted cells were examined across all samples, and RNA yield correlated strongly with the number of cells per subset. In the study, TCRB repertoires of sorted circulating CD4+ T cell subsets from recently diagnosed type 1 diabetes patients were compared with those of matched healthy donors. Whereas all 30 or so donors provided naive and central memory subsets, regulatory and stem cell-like memory subsets were isolated from just 8 patients and about 8 healthy donors.

What the research found in general, with its limitations: PCR may preferentially amplify shorter templates, but because patient and control samples were amplified and corrected together, any resulting skew would affect both groups equally. At VDJ recombination sites, type 1 diabetes patients had fewer insertions and more deleted nucleotides, which implies abnormalities in thymic rearrangement. Naive, central memory and regulatory TCRB repertoires appeared to be more alike among patients than among healthy donors. Because cDNA rather than genomic DNA was sequenced, highly expressing activated cells could have been over-represented, although no difference in activation and CD3 levels was found between groups. A moderate but significant shortening of TCRB CDR3 length was observed in type 1 diabetes patients in all four CD4+ subsets. Because small numbers of individuals were included in the HLA sub-analyses, any influence of HLA type on TCRB rearrangement was left unresolved.

The entire amount of isolated RNA was reverse transcribed using the High Capacity cDNA Reverse Transcription Kit, so the sequenced TCRB transcripts were expressed ones. Deep immunoSEQ sequencing was performed on naive, central memory and regulatory T cell samples, with an average of about 4 million total reads per sample. Sorted cells were lysed in RLT buffer and RNA was extracted with DNase-treated RNeasy Micro or Mini kits, depending on cell number. To prevent cross-contamination, every cell subset was processed on its own, while patient and healthy donor samples were processed together. Using the immunoSEQ multiplex PCR, TCRB sequences were amplified from cDNA into 87-bp fragments spanning the CDR3 region. Amplicons were sequenced on the Illumina HiSeq platform. The published analysis was carried out like this. Synthetic template baselines were used to correct PCR bias computationally, reads within Hamming distance 2 were collapsed together, and singletons that could not be merged were discarded. Reads were aligned to IMGT to assign V, D and J genes, CDR3 length, and insertions or deletions at six rearrangement sites. Within each subset, clonotype counts were normalized to sorted cell number, after which true diversity and Gini coefficients were computed with the tcR R package. Repertoire sharing was quantified using the overlap coefficient calculated on TCRB nucleotide sequences. Out-of-frame TCRB sequences from naive cells were analyzed as a proxy for the pre-selection repertoire. TCRdb carries this immuneACCESS record with in-frame sequences only. Its versions omit some clonotypes, under half of them owing to an unresolved V gene in the studies checked, with the rest unexplained. The V and J calls and clone size are taken from that table; D and trimming were inferred from the DNA. This sample is represented by about 270,000 clones; 14% of them were singletons. The ten largest make up 0.017% of the sample.

A single peripheral blood draw of approximately 120 mL on average was collected from each donor into heparinised tubes. A BD FACSAria II and a panel including CD45RO, CCR7, CD25, CD127, CD95 and CD27 were used to sort naive, central memory, regulatory and stem cell-like memory CD4+ T cells. A purity above 98% was achieved for all sorted populations. PBMCs were isolated right away by Lymphoprep density gradient centrifugation and were stained directly, without culture. So that batch effects would be minimized, each experiment stained and sorted samples in pairs, pairing one healthy donor with one patient. This clone was found a few times. Its antigen is still unknown. Base qualities are not at hand, and no much larger clone is one base apart. The junction shows trimming of 6 bases on V and 6 bases on J, plus 14 bases between the germline ends. The CDR3 covers 13 residues, taking in both the cysteine and the phenylalanine. The DNA shown is the 39-base CDR3, in frame from base 1. CDR1 and CDR2, looked up from the germline V gene, are SNHLY and FYNNEI.

The sequence was obtained from a man aged 25 to 45 with type 1 diabetes. The sequenced sample consisted of naive CD4+ T cells from blood. This specimen's cell subset or site label, interpreted: true naive CD4+ T cells. This chain is built from TRBV2 and TRBJ2-5, with the D segment identity uncertain. The nucleotide sequence reads as follows: TGTGCCAGCAGCGTATCAAGCTCGCAGACCCAGTACTTC. Its amino acids are CASSVSSSQTQYF. With the portions outside the CDR3 filled from the reference TRBV2 and TRBJ2-5 genes, the complete variable region becomes EPEVTQTPSHQVTQMGQEVILRCVPISNHLYFYWYRQILGQKVEFLVSFYNNEISEKSEIFDDQFSVERPDGSNFTLKIRSTKLEDSAMYFCASSVSSSQTQYFGPGTRLLVL.